This is a list of T cell receptor beta chains from one sample in a study of CD8 T cells in Susac syndrome. TCRdb used MiXCR to reprocess the immunoSEQ multiplex PCR reads, holding one entry per CDR3 protein. Of some 90,000 distinct CDR3 sequences in the sample, 85% to 95% were seen once. Sequencing was done on a sample of CD8+ T cells from PBMCs. These receptor sequences come from a human donor in good health. CDR3s include the opening cysteine and the closing phenylalanine or tryptophan. A D gene is named only where the DNA matches it firmly. Size values are once, few and many counts, or a class for expanded clones, and some rows have none.

NA	TRBV5-1	TRBD1	TRBJ2-5	TGCGCCAGCAGCTCGGGACAGGGTGTGGAGACCCAGTACTTC	CASSSGQGVETQYF
NA	TRBV10-2	NA	TRBJ1-5	TGCGCCAGCAGTGAAGGGGGGAGCGATCAGCCCCAGCATTTT	CASSEGGSDQPQHF
NA	TRBV9	NA	TRBJ2-3	TGTGCCAGCAGCGTAGGGGGTCGAGGGGCCGGGGCAGATACGCAGTATTTT	CASSVGGRGAGADTQYF
few	TRBV29-1	TRBD1	TRBJ2-7	TGCAGCGCCCAGGGACAGCACAACTCCTACGAGCAGTACTTC	CSAQGQHNSYEQYF
NA	TRBV19	TRBD1	TRBJ2-7	TGTGCCAGTAGTATCGGGACAGGAGCCTACGAGCAGTACTTC	CASSIGTGAYEQYF
NA	TRBV12-5	NA	TRBJ1-1	TGTGCTAGTGGTTTAGAAGGAAGGACTGAAGCTTTCTTT	CASGLEGRTEAFF
once	TRBV2	TRBD2	TRBJ2-2	TGTGCCAGCGGGGGGGGAAACACCGGGGAGCTGTTTTTT	CASGGGNTGELFF
NA	TRBV6-5	TRBD1	TRBJ1-1	TGTGCCAGTATGAGGGGGCGCGGCACTGAAGCTTTCTTT	CASMRGRGTEAFF
NA	TRBV7-9	NA	TRBJ1-6	TGTGCCAGCAGCGAAGACAGTTCACCCCTCCACTTT	CASSEDSSPLHF
NA	TRBV6-6	NA	TRBJ2-5	TGTGCCAGCAGTTACGGTGGGGAAGAGACCCAGTACTTC	CASSYGGEETQYF
NA	TRBV9	TRBD1	TRBJ2-5	TGTGCCAGCAGTCCCCGGGACAGGTCACAAGAGACCCAGTACTTC	CASSPRDRSQETQYF
NA	TRBV15	NA	TRBJ1-1	TGTGCCACCAGCAGAGAGGGCGCAGCCACTGAAGCTTTCTTT	CATSREGAATEAFF
few	TRBV7-8	NA	TRBJ2-7	TGTGCCAGCAGCTTCACCGGGAGTTACGAGCAGTACTTC	CASSFTGSYEQYF
NA	TRBV6-4	TRBD2	TRBJ2-5	TGTGCCAGCAGTGAGCGGGGGGGCCAAGAGACCCAGTACTTC	CASSERGGQETQYF
NA	TRBV19	NA	TRBJ2-1	TGTGCCAGTAGCGGGGGATATTGGGGCGAGCAGTTCTTC	CASSGGYWGEQFF
NA	TRBV6-1	TRBD1	TRBJ1-2	TGTGCCAGCACCTACGGACAGGGGGCCTCTAACTATGGCTACACCTTC	CASTYGQGASNYGYTF
NA	TRBV6-5	NA	TRBJ1-3	TGTGCCAGCAGCCGAGCACCGAGCTCTGGAAACACCATATATTTT	CASSRAPSSGNTIYF
once	TRBV7-6	TRBD1	TRBJ2-3	TGTGCCAGCAGCCCCGGGACAGGGGGCCGGACAGATACGCAGTATTTT	CASSPGTGGRTDTQYF
NA	TRBV15	NA	TRBJ1-3	TGTGCCACCAGCAGAGACAGAGGCTCTGGAAACACCATATATTTT	CATSRDRGSGNTIYF
NA	TRBV13	NA	TRBJ2-7	TGTGCCAGCAGCTTAGGCGACGGCTCCTACGAGCAGTACTTC	CASSLGDGSYEQYF
NA	TRBV7-8	NA	TRBJ1-1	TGTGCCAGCAGCCCGCGGTTGGGCAGGAACACTGAAGCTTTCTTT	CASSPRLGRNTEAFF
NA	TRBV9	TRBD2	TRBJ2-7	TGTGCCAGCAGCCCCCGGACTAGCGGAGGCTACGAGCAGTACTTC	CASSPRTSGGYEQYF
NA	TRBV27	NA	TRBJ1-2	TGTGCCAGCAGTTTCGGCCTTGGGGATGGCTACACCTTC	CASSFGLGDGYTF
NA	TRBV2	TRBD1	TRBJ1-2	TGTGCCAGCAGTGACCTCTTGACAGGGGACTATGGCTACACCTTC	CASSDLLTGDYGYTF
NA	TRBV9	TRBD1	TRBJ2-3	TGTGCCAGCAGCGTAGATGGACAGGGCCCAGATACGCAGTATTTT	CASSVDGQGPDTQYF
NA	TRBV29-1	NA	TRBJ2-5	TGCAGCGTTCCATGGGCGGAGACCCAGTACTTC	CSVPWAETQYF
NA	TRBV15	NA	TRBJ2-7	TGTGCCACCAGCAGAGCCCCGGGGGAAGATTACGAGCAGTACTTC	CATSRAPGEDYEQYF
once	TRBV27	NA	TRBJ1-3	TGTGCCAGCAGTGCGGGCCGGGGGGCTGGAAACACCATATATTTT	CASSAGRGAGNTIYF
NA	TRBV9	NA	TRBJ2-2	TGTGCCAGCAGCGTAGCGAAGCGGATAAACACCGGGGAGCTGTTTTTT	CASSVAKRINTGELFF
NA	TRBV24-1	TRBD1	TRBJ2-2	TGTGCCACCAGTGATGGGACAGGGGGCGAAGGTTTCACCGGGGAGCTGTTTTTT	CATSDGTGGEGFTGELFF
NA	TRBV3-1	TRBD2	TRBJ2-3	TGTGCCAGCAGCCAAGATCTTGGGCGGGGGAGCACAGATACGCAGTATTTT	CASSQDLGRGSTDTQYF
NA	TRBV7-9	NA	TRBJ2-5	TGTGCCAGCAGCTTAGCGACAGGTGGACAAGAGACCCAGTACTTC	CASSLATGGQETQYF
NA	TRBV6-5	NA	TRBJ1-5	TGTGCCAGCAGTTATAATAGCAATCAGCCCCAGCATTTT	CASSYNSNQPQHF
NA	TRBV27	NA	TRBJ2-7	TGTGCCAGCAGTCCACCAGGGCTGCTCTACGAGCAGTACTTC	CASSPPGLLYEQYF
NA	TRBV5-6	TRBD1	TRBJ1-4	TGTGCCAGCAGCGTATCAACAGGGGTAGAGATTGAAAAACTGTTTTTT	CASSVSTGVEIEKLFF
NA	TRBV15	NA	TRBJ2-2	TGTGCCACCAGCAGATCGACCGGGGAGCTGTTTTTT	CATSRSTGELFF
once	TRBV5-6	NA	TRBJ1-4	TGTGCCAGCGGGATGAATGGACAGAATGAAAAACTGTTTTTT	CASGMNGQNEKLFF
NA	TRBV29-1	NA	TRBJ2-1	TGCAGCGTTGAAGGAGGGTACAATGAGCAGTTCTTC	CSVEGGYNEQFF
NA	TRBV7-9	NA	TRBJ1-1	TGTGCCAGCCCTCCTCAAGGGGTGCCTACTGAAGCTTTCTTT	CASPPQGVPTEAFF
NA	TRBV6-5	NA	TRBJ1-1	TGTGCCAGCAGTTACGGGCAATCCACTGAAGCTTTCTTT	CASSYGQSTEAFF
NA	TRBV4-1	NA	TRBJ2-1	TGCGCCAGCAGCCCAATGGGGGACCAGCCTCGCAATGAGCAGTTCTTC	CASSPMGDQPRNEQFF
NA	TRBV13	TRBD1	TRBJ2-7	TGTGCCAGCAGCTTAGGCCTGGGACAGAGCTCCTACGAGCAGTACTTC	CASSLGLGQSSYEQYF
NA	TRBV15	TRBD1	TRBJ1-6	TGTGCCACCAGCGAACAACAGGGGGATGCCTATAATTCACCCCTCCACTTT	CATSEQQGDAYNSPLHF
NA	TRBV9	NA	TRBJ2-2	TGTGCCAGCAGCGTAGGAGGGTCGAACACCGGGGAGCTGTTTTTT	CASSVGGSNTGELFF
NA	TRBV7-8	TRBD2	TRBJ2-2	TGTAAGGGACGACTAGCGGGGTCCACCGGGGAGCTGTTTTTT	CKGRLAGSTGELFF
NA	TRBV7-6	NA	TRBJ2-5	TGTGCCAGCAGCTTACAGGGAGGTCGGCAGACCCAGTACTTC	CASSLQGGRQTQYF
once	TRBV11-2	NA	TRBJ1-2	TGTGCCAGCAGCTTAGCGGAGGGCTACACCTTC	CASSLAEGYTF
NA	TRBV5-1	NA	TRBJ2-7	TGCGCCAGCAACAGGGACGGCCGAGAGCAGTACTTC	CASNRDGREQYF
NA	TRBV2	TRBD1	TRBJ1-2	TGTGCCAGCAGTGATCCGGGACAGGTGAACTATGGCTACACCTTC	CASSDPGQVNYGYTF
few	TRBV7-2	TRBD2	TRBJ2-7	TGTGCCAGCAGCTTAGGACTAGCGTTTCCCTACGAGCAGTACTTC	CASSLGLAFPYEQYF
NA	TRBV2	TRBD2	TRBJ2-1	TGTGCCAGCATTTTTAGCGGGGGCGGGGAGCAGTTCTTC	CASIFSGGGEQFF